These 19 T cell receptor beta chains were sequenced from one sample in a study of T cells in Graves' hyperthyroidism and ophthalmopathy. TCR beta CDR3 sequences were amplified from RNA transcripts. The study used the HTBI primer set for a first-round RT-PCR of the TCR CDR3. TCRdb passed the multiplex PCR reads through MiXCR, listing each CDR3 protein once. The profile covers 300,000 to 350,000 distinct CDR3 sequences, with under 25% appearing a single time and around half taken by the ten largest. The material sequenced was blood. The receptors were sampled from a woman aged 45-65 years with Graves' hyperthyroidism.

This clonotype was observed at least ten times. V is TRBV5-6 and J is TRBJ2-7, with no clear D. The CDR3 runs 15 residues. V lost 6 bases to trimming and J lost 0 bases, with 16 bases between them. Germline values: CDR1 SGHDT, CDR2 YYEEEE. The CDR3 is CASTARTVNSYEQYF. In DNA form, the CDR3 reads TGTGCCAGCACCGCCCGGACGGTGAACTCCTACGAGCAGTACTTC.

This clonotype was found many times. V is TRBV30 and J is TRBJ1-5; a weak D match, TRBD1 (6 bases). The V gene lost 8 bases and the J gene lost 7 bases, with 21 bases spanning the gap. Per the germline V gene, CDR1 is GTSNPN and CDR2 is SVGIG (reference sequence). The CDR3 covers 14 residues. CDR3 in DNA: TGTGCCGGCCACAGAGGGGGGGGAGGACAGCCCCAGCATTTT. It specifies CAGHRGGGGQPQHF. Filled out from reference TRBV30 and TRBJ1-5, the complete variable domain reads SQTIHQWPATLVQPVGSPLSLECTVEGTSNPNLYWYRQAAGRGLQLLFYSVGIGQISSEVPQNLSASRPQDRQFILSSKKLLLSDSGFYLCAGHRGGGGQPQHFGDGTRLSIL.

This clonotype was found a few times. The CDR3 here is CASSQEGTLSNQPQHF. The CDR3 DNA follows: TGTGCCAGCAGCCAAGAAGGGACACTTAGCAATCAGCCCCAGCATTTT. The V and J genes are TRBV4-2 and TRBJ1-5, with D tentatively TRBD1 (6 bases). The CDR3 runs 16 residues. Trimming pared 0 bases from V and 0 bases from J, leaving 9 bases between. In germline, CDR1 is LGHNA, CDR2 YNFKEQ.

This clonotype was detected ten times or more. The V call is TRBV5-1, the J call TRBJ2-2; 7 nucleotides line up with TRBD1. Per germline, CDR1 SGHRS and CDR2 YFSETQ. This CDR3 is built from 13 residues. V dropped 7 bases and J dropped 4; count of bases not matched to a gene: 4. Here the CDR3 reads CASRQGATGELFF. The CDR3 nucleotides read TGCGCCAGCCGACAGGGCGCCACCGGGGAGCTGTTTTTT.

The chain combines TRBV20-1 with TRBJ2-7, with a tentative D call TRBD1 (6 bases). Germline lookup yields CDR1 DFQATT and CDR2 SNEGSKA (reference sequence). CDR3 size: 14 residues. Trimming removed 5 bases from V and 1 base from J, with 15 bases in between. The CDR3 region is CSAGRQAASYEQYF. The DNA for the CDR3 is TGCAGTGCTGGCCGACAGGCCGCTTCCTACGAGCAGTACTTC.

This clonotype has at least ten counts. The chain couples TRBV30 to TRBJ1-5; tentative D call: TRBD1 (5 bases). This CDR3 is 14 amino acids long. The germline V gene encodes CDR1 GTSNPN and CDR2 SVGIG (reference sequence). Trimming took off 1 base at V and 11 bases at J, with 18 bases between the two ends. This CDR3 reads CAWSDGRGLLAQHF. The CDR3 DNA follows: TGTGCCTGGAGTGATGGAAGGGGACTTTTGGCCCAGCATTTT.

J is TRBJ2-6 and V is TRBV6-1; D assignment may be TRBD1 or TRBD2 (5 bases each). CDR3 size: 18 residues. V dropped 5 bases and J dropped 0 bases, with 17 bases sitting between them. Germline lookup yields CDR1 MNHNS and CDR2 SASEGT. The CDR3 coding sequence is TGTGCCAGCAGTCGGCGATCAGGGAGAACCTCTGGGGCCAACGTCCTGACTTTC. Encoded protein: CASSRRSGRTSGANVLTF.

This clonotype appeared many times. The chain recombines TRBV28 with TRBJ2-3; possibly TRBD2 for D (7 bases). Germline CDR1 MDHEN, CDR2 SYDVKM. The CDR3 loop spans 15 amino acids. V lost 6 bases and J lost 3, with 16 bases in between. This chain's CDR3 is CASSRLGGGTDTQYF. The CDR3 DNA reads TGTGCCAGCAGCCGCTTGGGAGGGGGGACAGATACGCAGTATTTT.

This clonotype was seen many times. This chain joins TRBV3-1 and TRBJ2-3, with 9 bases matching TRBD2. The CDR3 loop spans 20 amino acids. The germline V gene encodes CDR1 LGHDT and CDR2 YNNKEL (reference sequence). V was pared by 5 bases and J by 2 bases, with 20 bases of the junction left unmatched. This CDR3 reads CASSGRASGARPGNTDTQYF. CDR3 in DNA: TGTGCCAGCAGCGGAAGGGCTAGCGGGGCCCGGCCGGGAAACACAGATACGCAGTATTTT.

This clonotype was seen ten or more times. V and J are TRBV5-1 and TRBJ2-7, with 7 bases fitting TRBD1. V was pared by 4 bases and J by 3 bases, with 7 bases of the junction left unmatched. Germline assignment: CDR1 SGHRS and CDR2 YFSETQ. The CDR3 is 14 amino acids. DNA for the CDR3: TGCGCCAGCAGCCACACAGGGGCCAACTACGAGCAGTACTTC. This encodes CASSHTGANYEQYF.

This clonotype was observed a handful of times. The rearrangement joins TRBV12-5 to TRBJ2-3; D perhaps matches TRBD2 (6 bases). The germline V gene encodes CDR1 LGHNT and CDR2 FRNRAP. CDR3 length equals 14 residues. Trimming cost V 3 bases and J 0 bases, with 7 bases left between them. As DNA, the CDR3 is TGTGCTAGTGGTTTTGGGACTAGCACAGATACGCAGTATTTT. This encodes CASGFGTSTDTQYF. The full variable domain, in which reference TRBV12-5 and TRBJ2-3 provide the parts outside the CDR3, is DARVTQTPRHKVTEMGQEVTMRCQPILGHNTVFWYRQTMMQGLELLAYFRNRAPLDDSGMPKDRFSAEMPDATLATLKIQPSEPRDSAVYFCASGFGTSTDTQYFGPGTRLTVL.

The chain joins TRBV14 to TRBJ2-2; 8 nucleotides match TRBD1. V shed 0 bases, J shed 8 bases, and the junction held 5 bases outside the gene matches. The germline gives CDR1 SGHDN, CDR2 FVKESK. The CDR3 loop spans 15 amino acids. CDR3 amino acids: CASSQEGRGQGELFF. Written as DNA, the CDR3 is TGTGCCAGCAGCCAAGAGGGCAGGGGGCAAGGGGAGCTGTTTTTT.

This clonotype was counted a few times. This chain uses TRBV6-5 with TRBJ1-3, with 8 bases aligning to TRBD1. Germline V lookup: CDR1 MNHEY, CDR2 SVGAGI. Unmatched junction bases numbered 0, after V lost 0 bases and J lost 2 bases. The CDR3 contains 15 residues. The CDR3, as DNA: TGTGCCAGCAGTTACTCGACAGGGGCTGGAAACACCATATATTTT. It codes for CASSYSTGAGNTIYF.

This clonotype has a count of ten or more. In nucleotides, the CDR3 is TGCAGTGCTAGAGCCGGGACAGGGGATTTCAATGAGCAGTTCTTC. This sequence encodes CSARAGTGDFNEQFF. This chain joins TRBV20-1 and TRBJ2-1; 10 bases are shared with TRBD1. CDR3 size: 15 residues. The ends lost 1 base at V and 6 bases at J; junction bases unmatched: 6. Germline V lookup: CDR1 DFQATT, CDR2 SNEGSKA (reference sequence).

V is TRBV7-2 and J is TRBJ2-3; D may match TRBD1 or TRBD2 (5 bases each). The V gene's germline CDR1 is SGHTA and CDR2 FQGNSA. This CDR3 comprises 13 residues. Trimming stripped 5 bases from V and 7 bases from J, with 13 bases between. The CDR3 DNA is TGTGCCAGCAGCCCCCACGGGGCGTATACGCAGTATTTT. This codes for CASSPHGAYTQYF.

In this sample, this clonotype turned up many times. The chain combines TRBV28 with TRBJ2-1; D may match TRBD1 or TRBD2 (6 bases each). Germline V gives CDR1 MDHEN, CDR2 SYDVKM. The CDR3 length is 15 residues. The V end was cut by 5 bases, the J end by 2 bases, with 13 bases between. CDR3 nucleotides: TGTGCCAGCAGTGTAACGGGGGCCCCCTACAATGAGCAGTTCTTC. Amino acid sequence: CASSVTGAPYNEQFF.

Turning to this clonotype: This may be a read error, as it is one base from a much larger clone. This CDR3 fails to terminate in the conserved phenylalanine or tryptophan, so it likely reflects a read error. The chain carries TRBV11-2 and TRBJ2-7; TRBD1 or TRBD2 may be the D gene (5 bases each). Germline V gene sequence: CDR1 SGHAT, CDR2 FQNNGV. Trimming cost V 5 bases and J 6 bases, with 20 bases left between them. CDR3 length: 15 amino acids. CDR3 in DNA: TGTGCCAGCAGCCCCGGGGCACCCCCGGGTGTCGAGCAGTACCTC. Translation: CASSPGAPPGVEQYL.

The rearrangement joins TRBV2 to TRBJ2-1; 8 bases are a match to TRBD1. V gave up 5 bases and J gave up 9 bases; unmatched junction bases: 3. Germline lookup yields CDR1 SNHLY and CDR2 FYNNEI. This CDR3 has 12 amino acids. The CDR3 DNA reads as TGTGCCAGCAGTCAGGGGGCCGGTGAGCAGTTCTTC. It yields the protein CASSQGAGEQFF.

The chain is built from TRBV30 and TRBJ2-7; D not certain. Germline values: CDR1 GTSNPN, CDR2 SVGIG (reference sequence). V gave up 3 bases and J gave up 3 bases, with 6 bases separating them. The CDR3 length is 11 residues. The CDR3 here is CAWSSNYEQYF. In DNA form, the CDR3 reads TGTGCCTGGAGCTCCAACTACGAGCAGTACTTC.